This entry concerns a single T cell receptor (beta chain). Antigen: not known. Germline CDR1 reads MDHEN; CDR2 reads SYDVKM. The CDR3 is 13 amino acids. V lost 5 bases and J 8 bases, leaving 14 bases between the germline ends. Generated by immunoSEQ multiplex PCR, the TCRdb table keeps only in-frame clones and is missing some. The sample consists of some 2 million clones, 85% to 95% of them appearing once. This specimen comes from a study of shared clonotypes between healthy human individuals. Regarding the study as a whole: Only blood was sampled; tissue repertoires likely differ. The study generally estimated greater richness for naive than memory subsets.

The chain has TRBV28 and TRBJ2-3; no firm D call. The sample taken for sequencing was naive CD4+ T cells sorted from blood. Regarding subset: CD45RA+ positively selected. The TCR comes from a young man in good health. CDR3 sequence: CASSLEKRRTQYF. DNA for the CDR3: TGTGCCAGCAGTCTAGAAAAGAGGCGTACGCAGTATTTT.